The sequence of this TCR beta chain was determined in a study of blood T cell repertoires in COVID-19. About the research overall: Donors in the United States, Italy and Spain gave samples during acute or convalescent COVID-19. Nucleic acid was either cDNA or gDNA, and it came from T cells, B-cell-depleted T cells, or PBMCs.

In the original analysis: How many nucleated cells were present was estimated from reference gene primer amplification. Profiled with immunoSEQ multiplex PCR; TCRdb holds only in-frame clones, not every one. The DNA was the basis for D and trimming; V, J and clone size are from that table. The data contain about 250,000 clones, around 83% of them seen just once; the ten biggest clones take up 1.5%. CDR1 and CDR2 (germline): KGHSH, LQKENI. The V and J ends lost 0 bases and 4 bases, in that order; junction bases with no gene match: 6. CDR3 length: 17 amino acids. Sample: peripheral blood. This receptor was identified in a middle-aged woman who had recovered from COVID-19. The chain couples TRBV18 to TRBJ2-2; 9 bases line up with TRBD1. CDR3 sequence (DNA): TGTGCCAGCTCACCACCCAAGGGGACAGGGCGCACCGGGGAGCTGTTTTTT. This encodes CASSPPKGTGRTGELFF.